Below, 10 T cell receptor beta chains from the same sample are listed, as sequenced in a study of cytomegalovirus exposure and HLA in healthy donors. The PCR employed 60 Vbeta primers together with 13 Jbeta primers. Using immunoSEQ multiplex PCR, the repertoire was profiled, and TCRdb retains in-frame clones only, with some absent. The sample shows some 130,000 clones, roughly 80% of them seen only once. Sequenced input: PBMCs. These receptors were collected from a man aged 30 to 45 in good health and CMV-seronegative.

This clone was picked up one time. The chain combines TRBV11-3 with TRBJ2-7; TRBD2 might be the D (6 bases). Germline loops: CDR1 SGHNT, CDR2 YENEEA. The CDR3 loop spans 13 amino acids. V dropped 6 bases and J dropped 3 bases, with 12 bases sitting between them. This CDR3 reads CASSLSGSYEQYF. The CDR3 nucleotides are TGTGCCAGCAGTCTTTCCGGGAGCTACGAGCAGTACTTC.

V is TRBV18 and J is TRBJ2-4; 7 bases align to TRBD2. The germline V gene encodes CDR1 KGHSH and CDR2 LQKENI. This CDR3 contains 14 residues. V lost 4 bases, J lost 7 bases, and 7 bases stayed unmatched. CDR3 sequence: CASSHFAGDNIQYF. CDR3 nucleotide sequence: TGTGCCAGCTCACACTTCGCGGGGGATAACATTCAGTACTTC.

The chain couples TRBV28 to TRBJ2-6, with 8 bases aligning to TRBD1. CDR3 length: 17 residues. Germline lookup yields CDR1 MDHEN and CDR2 SYDVKM. The V segment lost 4 bases and the J segment 4 bases; nucleotides outside the gene matches: 9. Here the CDR3 reads CASSSRQGSKGANVLTF. As DNA, the CDR3 is TGTGCCAGCAGTTCCCGACAGGGGAGCAAGGGGGCCAACGTCCTGACTTTC.

The rearrangement joins TRBV11-1 to TRBJ2-2; 10 bases map to TRBD2. CDR1 is SGHAT, CDR2 FQDESV, per germline (reference sequence). J lost 7 bases, V lost 2 bases, and 4 bases had no gene match. The CDR3 consists of 15 residues. Written as DNA, the CDR3 is TGTGCCAGCAGCTTAACTAGCGGGATTATCGGGGAGCTGTTTTTT. It encodes CASSLTSGIIGELFF.

The rearrangement links TRBV18 to TRBJ1-3; 8 bases match TRBD1. The CDR3 covers 16 residues. Germline lookup yields CDR1 KGHSH and CDR2 LQKENI. V gave up 6 bases and J gave up 0 bases; unmatched junction bases: 7. The CDR3 DNA reads TGTGCCAGCTCTCCATTACAGGGGGACTCTGGAAACACCATATATTTT. Translated, it gives CASSPLQGDSGNTIYF.

J is TRBJ2-1 and V is TRBV5-4; 8 nucleotides agree with TRBD2. After removal of 5 bases from V and 13 bases from J, the junction contained 11 bases not matched to a gene. This CDR3 contains 13 residues. In germline, CDR1 is SGHNT, CDR2 YYREEE (reference sequence). CDR3 in DNA: TGTGCCAGCAGTCGGGGGGGCCGGGACGGCCAGTTCTTC. Translated: CASSRGGRDGQFF.

This sequence joins TRBV7-2 and TRBJ1-5; no clear D. CDR1 and CDR2 (germline): SGHTA, FQGNSA. Trimming took off 2 bases at V and 2 bases at J, with 7 bases between the two ends. CDR3 length equals 14 residues. Written as DNA, the CDR3 is TGTGCCAGCAGCTTACAGGCCGGCAATCAGCCCCAGCATTTT. Protein product: CASSLQAGNQPQHF.

CDR3 nucleotide sequence: TGTGCCAGCAGTTACTCGAGGCTCGGATCCTACGAGCAGTACTTC. Its translation: CASSYSRLGSYEQYF. The V and J genes are TRBV6-5 and TRBJ2-7; no clear D. The germline V and J ends were trimmed by 0 bases and 1 base, with 10 bases remaining between them. CDR3 length: 15 residues. Germline CDR1 is MNHEY and CDR2 is SVGAGI.

The chain links TRBV5-1 to TRBJ2-3, with D perhaps matching TRBD2 (6 bases). CDR1 is SGHRS and CDR2 is YFSETQ in the germline V gene. Deletions cut 4 bases from V and 5 bases from J, with 14 bases between. The CDR3 runs to 14 residues. The CDR3 DNA follows: TGCGCCAGCAGCGGAGGGACCTCCAGAGATACGCAGTATTTT. Its translation: CASSGGTSRDTQYF.

J is TRBJ2-1 and V is TRBV19; 9 bases fit TRBD2. The CDR3 consists of 16 residues. Per the germline V gene, CDR1 is LNHDA and CDR2 is SQIVND (reference sequence). The V segment lost 3 bases and the J segment 0 bases; nucleotides outside the gene matches: 3. CDR3 DNA: TGTGCCAGTAGTATGGTAGCGGGGGCCTCCTACAATGAGCAGTTCTTC. It specifies CASSMVAGASYNEQFF.